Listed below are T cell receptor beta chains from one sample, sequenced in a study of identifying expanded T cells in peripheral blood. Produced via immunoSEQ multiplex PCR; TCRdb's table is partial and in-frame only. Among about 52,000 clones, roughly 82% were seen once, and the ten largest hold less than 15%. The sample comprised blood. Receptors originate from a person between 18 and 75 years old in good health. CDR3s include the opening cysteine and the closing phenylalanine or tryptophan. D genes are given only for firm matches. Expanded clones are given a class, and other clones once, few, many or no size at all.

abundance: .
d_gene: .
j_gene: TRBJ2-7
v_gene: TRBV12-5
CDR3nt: TGTGCTAGCCGGGGACCCCGCCAGTCCTACGAGCAGTACTTC
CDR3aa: CASRGPRQSYEQYF

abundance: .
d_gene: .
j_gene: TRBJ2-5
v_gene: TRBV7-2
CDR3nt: TGTGCCAGCAGCTTAGCGGGATCGGGGGAGACCCAGTACTTC
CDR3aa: CASSLAGSGETQYF

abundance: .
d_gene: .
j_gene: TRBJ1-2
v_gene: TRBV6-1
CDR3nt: TGTGCCAGCAGGGAAAATTATGGCTACACCTTC
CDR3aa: CASRENYGYTF

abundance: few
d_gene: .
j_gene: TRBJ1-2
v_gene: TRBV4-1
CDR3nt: TGCGCCAGCAGCCAAGATGCACAGGGAATTTATGGCTACACCTTC
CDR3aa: CASSQDAQGIYGYTF

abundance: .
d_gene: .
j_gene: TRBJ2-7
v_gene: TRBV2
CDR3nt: TGTGCCAGCAGTTTAGACTACTACGAGCAGTACTTC
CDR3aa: CASSLDYYEQYF

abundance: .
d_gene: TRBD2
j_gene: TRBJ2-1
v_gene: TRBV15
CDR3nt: TGTGCCACCAAGGAACTAGCGGGAGGGTCCTACAATGAGCAGTTCTTC
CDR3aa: CATKELAGGSYNEQFF

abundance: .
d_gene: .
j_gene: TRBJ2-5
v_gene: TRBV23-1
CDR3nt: TGCGCCAGCAGTCAGACGGGACAGGGAAATGTCCCAATAGCGGGAGGTGGAGAGACCCAGTACTTC
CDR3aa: CASSQTGQGNVPIAGGGETQYF

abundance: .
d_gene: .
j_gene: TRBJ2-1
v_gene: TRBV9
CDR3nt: TGTGCCAGCAGCGTAGACAGCGGCCGTTACAATGAGCAGTTCTTC
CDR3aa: CASSVDSGRYNEQFF

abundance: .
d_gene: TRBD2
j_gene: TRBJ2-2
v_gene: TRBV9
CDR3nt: TGTGCCAGCAGCCTCACTAGCGGGGGGAACACCGGGGAGCTGTTTTTT
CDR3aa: CASSLTSGGNTGELFF

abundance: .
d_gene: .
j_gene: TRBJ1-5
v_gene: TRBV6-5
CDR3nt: TGTGCCAGCAGTGAAAACCAGCCCCAGCATTTT
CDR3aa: CASSENQPQHF

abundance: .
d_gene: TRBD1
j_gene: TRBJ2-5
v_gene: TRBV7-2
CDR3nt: TGTGCCAGCAGCGTAGGACTTTCCAGGGGGGAGACCCAGTACTTC
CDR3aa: CASSVGLSRGETQYF

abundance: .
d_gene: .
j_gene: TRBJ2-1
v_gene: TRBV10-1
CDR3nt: TGCGCCAGCAGTGAAAGGAGCTCCTACAATGAGCAGTTCTTC
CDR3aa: CASSERSSYNEQFF

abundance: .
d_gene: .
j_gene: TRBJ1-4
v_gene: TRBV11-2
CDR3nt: TGTGCCAGCAGCCCCCCGCTTCGGCGCGGGGCTAAGGAAAAACTGTTTTTT
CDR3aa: CASSPPLRRGAKEKLFF

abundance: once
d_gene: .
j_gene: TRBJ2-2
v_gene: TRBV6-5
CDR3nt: TGTGCCAGCAGTTACGGGGAATTGACCGGGGAGCTGTTTTTT
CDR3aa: CASSYGELTGELFF

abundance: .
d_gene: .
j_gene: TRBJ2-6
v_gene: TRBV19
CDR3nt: TGTGCCAGTAGTGCAGGGATAAGGGGGGCCAACGTCCTGACTTTC
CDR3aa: CASSAGIRGANVLTF

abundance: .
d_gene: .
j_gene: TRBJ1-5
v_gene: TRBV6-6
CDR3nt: TGTGCCAGCACCGGGGGCCCCCCTGGCAATCAGCCCCAGCATTTT
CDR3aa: CASTGGPPGNQPQHF

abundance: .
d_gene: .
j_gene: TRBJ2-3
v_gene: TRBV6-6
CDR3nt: TGTGCCAGCAGTCCCCGGAGGGGGAGCACAGATACGCAGTATTTT
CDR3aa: CASSPRRGSTDTQYF

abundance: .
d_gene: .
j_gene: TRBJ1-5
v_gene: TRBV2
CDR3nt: TGTGCCAGCAGTCCAGGGTTGTGGCAGCCCCAGCATTTT
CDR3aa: CASSPGLWQPQHF

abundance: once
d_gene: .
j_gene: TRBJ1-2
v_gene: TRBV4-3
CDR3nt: TGCGCCAGCAGCCAAGATGGACTAGGCGTCGGAGGCTACACCTTC
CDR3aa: CASSQDGLGVGGYTF

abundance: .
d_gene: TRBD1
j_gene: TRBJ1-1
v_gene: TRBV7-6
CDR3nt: TGTGCCAGCAGCCATAACAGGGGATCGAACACTGAAGCTTTCTTT
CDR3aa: CASSHNRGSNTEAFF

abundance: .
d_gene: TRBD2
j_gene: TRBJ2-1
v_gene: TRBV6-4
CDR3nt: TGTGCCAGCAGTGCGAGCGGGGGGAGCAATGAGCAGTTCTTC
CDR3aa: CASSASGGSNEQFF

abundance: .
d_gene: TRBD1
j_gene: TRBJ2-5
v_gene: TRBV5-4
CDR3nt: TGTGCCAGCAGCCAAGGGACAGGGGGCAGCCGGGAGACCCAGTACTTC
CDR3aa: CASSQGTGGSRETQYF

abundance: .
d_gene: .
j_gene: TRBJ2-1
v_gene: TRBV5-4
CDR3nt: TGTGCCAGCAGCTTGTGGGGCAATGAGCAGTTCTTC
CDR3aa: CASSLWGNEQFF

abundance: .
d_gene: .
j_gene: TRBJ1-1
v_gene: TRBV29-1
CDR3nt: TGCAGCGCTGGGACTGAAGCTTTCTTT
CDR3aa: CSAGTEAFF